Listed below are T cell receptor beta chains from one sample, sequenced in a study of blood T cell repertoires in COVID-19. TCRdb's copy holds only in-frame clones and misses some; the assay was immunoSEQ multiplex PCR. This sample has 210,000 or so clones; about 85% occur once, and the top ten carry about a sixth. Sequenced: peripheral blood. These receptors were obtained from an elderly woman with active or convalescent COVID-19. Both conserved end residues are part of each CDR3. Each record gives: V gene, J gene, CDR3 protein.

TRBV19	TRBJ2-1	CASSIDRLAGANEQFF
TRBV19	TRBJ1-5	CASTDGGGWQPQHF
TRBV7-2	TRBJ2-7	CASAPGQVSEQYF
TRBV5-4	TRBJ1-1	CASSYDRNTEAFF
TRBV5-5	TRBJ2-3	CASSFGLASTDTQYF
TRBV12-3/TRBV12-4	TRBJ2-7	CASSLKQGVEQYF
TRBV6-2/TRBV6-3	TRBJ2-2	CASSTGTTNTGELFF
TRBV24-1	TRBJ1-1	CATRSWGLTEAFF
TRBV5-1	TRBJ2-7	CASSLGPGQGVEQYF
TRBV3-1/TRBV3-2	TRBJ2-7	CASSHSKTRGQGSYEQYF
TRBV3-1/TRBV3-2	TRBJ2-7	CASSQVWQSSYEQYF
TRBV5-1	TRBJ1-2	CASSLEPESYGYTF
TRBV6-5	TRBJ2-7	CASSYSYAVSSYEQYF
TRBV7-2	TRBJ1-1	CASSSTGWMNTEAFF
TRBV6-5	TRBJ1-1	CASSNYGAAAFF
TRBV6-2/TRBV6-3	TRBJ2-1	CASSSAGGSNEQFF
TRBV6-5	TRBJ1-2	CASSYTDRRGYTF
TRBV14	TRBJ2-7	CASSLGTGAIHF
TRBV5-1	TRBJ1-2	CASSSSQGAPNSGYTF
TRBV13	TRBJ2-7	CASSLRKNEQYF
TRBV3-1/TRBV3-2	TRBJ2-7	CASSQDGTSGRRQYF
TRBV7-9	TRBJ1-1	CASSSRQGMNTEAFF
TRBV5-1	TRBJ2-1	CASSLEPGALGGREQFF
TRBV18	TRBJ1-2	CASSPPGTGNYGYTF
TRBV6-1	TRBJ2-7	CASSDGQGLSEQYF
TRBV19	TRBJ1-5	CATKASLGRGRESNQPQHF
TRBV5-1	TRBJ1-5	CASSLDGGNQPQHF
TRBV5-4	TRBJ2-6	CASSLGQTSSGANVLTF
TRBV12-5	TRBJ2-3	CASGGGLAGESDTQYF
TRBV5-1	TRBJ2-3	CASSLDRSTDTQYF
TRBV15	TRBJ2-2	CATSRGSGRVTGELFF
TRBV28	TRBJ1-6	CASSSTGQGAYSPLHF
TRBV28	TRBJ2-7	CASSPHYEQYF
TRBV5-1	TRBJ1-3	CASSLEGGSGNTIYF
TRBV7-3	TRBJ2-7	CASSPGLENYEQYF
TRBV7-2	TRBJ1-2	CASSKRADTNYGYTF
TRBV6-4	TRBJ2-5	CASSTNTPGQGGETQYF
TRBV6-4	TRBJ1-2	CASSDGTGGNGYTF
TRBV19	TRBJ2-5	CASSLTGTRVQETQYF
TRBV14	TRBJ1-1	CASSLKAGGTEAFF
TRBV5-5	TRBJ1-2	CASSSRVFAQDRRYGYTF
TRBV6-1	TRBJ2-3	CASSQGTSGGVDTQYF